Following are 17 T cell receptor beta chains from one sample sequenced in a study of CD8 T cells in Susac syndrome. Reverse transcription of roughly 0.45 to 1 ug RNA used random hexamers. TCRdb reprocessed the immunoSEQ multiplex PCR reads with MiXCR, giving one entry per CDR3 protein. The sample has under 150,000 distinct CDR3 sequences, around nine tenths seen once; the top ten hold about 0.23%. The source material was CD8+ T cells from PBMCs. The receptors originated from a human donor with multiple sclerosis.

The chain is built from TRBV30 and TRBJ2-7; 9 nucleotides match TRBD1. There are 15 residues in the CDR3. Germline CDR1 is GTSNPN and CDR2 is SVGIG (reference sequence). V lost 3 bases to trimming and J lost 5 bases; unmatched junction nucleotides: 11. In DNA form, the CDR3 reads TGTGCCTGGAGCTGGGGGACAGGGAGACACCACGAGCAGTACTTC. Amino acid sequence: CAWSWGTGRHHEQYF.

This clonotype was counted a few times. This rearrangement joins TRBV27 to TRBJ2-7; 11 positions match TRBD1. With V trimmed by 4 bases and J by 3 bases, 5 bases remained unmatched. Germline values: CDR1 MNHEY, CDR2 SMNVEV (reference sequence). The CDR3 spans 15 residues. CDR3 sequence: CASSSGQGDIYEQYF. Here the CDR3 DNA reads TGTGCCAGCAGTTCGGGACAGGGGGACATCTACGAGCAGTACTTC.

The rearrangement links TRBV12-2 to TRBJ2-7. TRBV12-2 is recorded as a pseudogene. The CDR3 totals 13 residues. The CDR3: CASRPGSLYEQYF. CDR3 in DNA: TGTGCAAGTCGCCCCGGGAGTCTCTACGAGCAGTACTTC.

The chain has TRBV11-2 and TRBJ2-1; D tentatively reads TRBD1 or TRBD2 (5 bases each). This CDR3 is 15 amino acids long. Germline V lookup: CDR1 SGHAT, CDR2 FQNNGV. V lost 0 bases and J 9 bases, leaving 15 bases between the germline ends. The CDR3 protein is CASSLEGVGIGEQFF. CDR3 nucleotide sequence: TGTGCCAGCAGCTTAGAGGGGGTGGGGATCGGTGAGCAGTTCTTC.

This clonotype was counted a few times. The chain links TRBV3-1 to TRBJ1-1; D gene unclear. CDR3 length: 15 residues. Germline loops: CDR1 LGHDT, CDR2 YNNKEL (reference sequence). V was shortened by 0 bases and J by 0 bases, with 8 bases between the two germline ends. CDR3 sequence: CASSQDVGMNTEAFF. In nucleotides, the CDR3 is TGTGCCAGCAGCCAAGATGTCGGAATGAACACTGAAGCTTTCTTT.

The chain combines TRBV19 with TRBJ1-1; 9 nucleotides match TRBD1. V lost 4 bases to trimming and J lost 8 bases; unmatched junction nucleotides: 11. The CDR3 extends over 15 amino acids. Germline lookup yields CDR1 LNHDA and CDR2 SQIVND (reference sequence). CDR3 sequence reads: CASSRSGTGTSEAFF. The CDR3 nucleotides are TGTGCCAGTAGTAGATCCGGGACAGGGACCTCCGAAGCTTTCTTT.

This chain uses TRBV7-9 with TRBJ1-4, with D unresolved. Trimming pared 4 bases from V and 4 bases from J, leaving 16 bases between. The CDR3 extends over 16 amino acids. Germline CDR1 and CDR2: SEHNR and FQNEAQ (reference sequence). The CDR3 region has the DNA TGTGCCAGCAGCTCTTATCCTAAGGACGGTAATGAAAAACTGTTTTTT. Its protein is CASSSYPKDGNEKLFF.

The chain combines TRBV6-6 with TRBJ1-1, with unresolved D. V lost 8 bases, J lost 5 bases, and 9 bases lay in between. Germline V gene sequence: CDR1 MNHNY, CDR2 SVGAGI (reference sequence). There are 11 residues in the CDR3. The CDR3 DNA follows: TGTGCCAGCGAGGGTTGGACTGAAGCTTTCTTT. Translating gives CASEGWTEAFF.

The CDR3 protein is CASSLAGLATDTQYF. DNA for the CDR3: TGTGCCAGCAGCTTAGCCGGACTAGCCACAGATACGCAGTATTTT. This rearrangement joins TRBV13 to TRBJ2-3, with 8 bases aligning to TRBD2. V lost 1 base to trimming and J lost 2 bases; unmatched junction nucleotides: 2. The CDR3 totals 15 residues. Germline CDR1 reads PRHDT; CDR2 reads FYEKMQ (reference sequence).

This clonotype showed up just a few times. This chain's CDR3 is CASSGWAGLLDEQYF. CDR3 DNA: TGTGCCAGCAGTGGGTGGGCAGGGCTTCTGGACGAGCAGTACTTC. The chain uses TRBV12-3 or TRBV12-4 and TRBJ2-7; weak D call: TRBD1 (5 bases). V gave up 5 bases and J gave up 5 bases, with 19 bases separating them. The CDR3 length is 15 residues.

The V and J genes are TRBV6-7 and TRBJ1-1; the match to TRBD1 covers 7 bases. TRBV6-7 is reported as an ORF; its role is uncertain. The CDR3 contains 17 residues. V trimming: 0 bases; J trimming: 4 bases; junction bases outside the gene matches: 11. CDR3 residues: CASSYSTNRDRGTEAFF. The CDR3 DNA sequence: TGTGCCAGCAGTTACTCGACAAACCGGGACAGAGGCACTGAAGCTTTCTTT.

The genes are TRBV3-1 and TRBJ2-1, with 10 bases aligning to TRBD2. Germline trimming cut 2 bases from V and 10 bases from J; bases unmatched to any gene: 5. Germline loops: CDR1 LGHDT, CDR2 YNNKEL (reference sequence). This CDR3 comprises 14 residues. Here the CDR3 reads CASSQPGLAREQFF. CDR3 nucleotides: TGTGCCAGCAGCCAACCGGGACTAGCGAGGGAGCAGTTCTTC.

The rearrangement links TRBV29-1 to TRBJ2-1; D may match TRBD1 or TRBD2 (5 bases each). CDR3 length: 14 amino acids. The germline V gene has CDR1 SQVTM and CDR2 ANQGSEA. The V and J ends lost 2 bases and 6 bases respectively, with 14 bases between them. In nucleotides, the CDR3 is TGCAGCGTTGAAAGTTCGGGGCGCCTCAATGAGCAGTTCTTC. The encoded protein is CSVESSGRLNEQFF.

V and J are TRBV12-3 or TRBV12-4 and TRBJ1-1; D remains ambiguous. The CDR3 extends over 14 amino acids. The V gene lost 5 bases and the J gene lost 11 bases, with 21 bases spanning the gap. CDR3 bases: TGTGCCAGCAGTCCCTCGAAGACATTACTGAATGCTTTCTTT. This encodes CASSPSKTLLNAFF.

The CDR3 is CASSFLEGNIQYF. CDR3 nucleotides: TGTGCCAGCAGCTTTTTGGAGGGAAACATTCAGTACTTC. This rearrangement joins TRBV11-2 to TRBJ2-4; tentatively, D is TRBD2 (6 bases). The V gene's germline CDR1 is SGHAT and CDR2 FQNNGV. The CDR3 totals 13 residues. Trimming removed 3 bases at V and 6 bases at J, with 9 bases between.

CDR3 residues: CASTATGANEKLFF. CDR3 DNA: TGTGCCAGCACCGCCACCGGGGCAAATGAAAAACTGTTTTTT. The genes are TRBV27 and TRBJ1-4; perhaps TRBD1 as D (5 bases). The CDR3 covers 14 residues. V was cut by 7 bases and J by 5 bases, with 14 bases left in between. Looked up from germline, CDR1 is MNHEY and CDR2 is SMNVEV (reference sequence).

CDR3 bases: TGTGCCAGCAGCCTCCCAGGGACCACCTACGAGCAGTACTTC. It encodes CASSLPGTTYEQYF. The V gene is TRBV7-8, the J gene TRBJ2-7; the D call may be TRBD1 or TRBD2 (5 bases each). CDR1 and CDR2 from the germline V gene are SGHVS and FQNEAQ. V shed 5 bases and J shed 2 bases, with 13 bases lying between them. The CDR3 spans 14 residues.